This T cell receptor (beta chain) was sequenced in a study of cytomegalovirus exposure and HLA in healthy donors. This CDR3 has 13 amino acids. Trimming pared 0 bases from V and 6 bases from J, leaving 9 bases between. Germline CDR1 LNHNV, CDR2 YYDKDF (reference sequence). This PCR relied on a set of 60 Vbeta primers and 13 Jbeta primers. Method: immunoSEQ multiplex PCR; TCRdb's copy keeps in-frame clones and lacks some. In the table there are about 34,000 clones, approximately 90% of which are singletons. Input material: PBMCs. This chain connects TRBV15 to TRBJ2-7; D is uncertain. The receptor was isolated from a boy younger than 18 in good health and CMV-seronegative. The CDR3 DNA follows: TGTGCCACCAGCAGAGATCACAGTTCCGAGCAGTACTTC. It encodes CATSRDHSSEQYF.